The T cell receptor (beta chain) under discussion was sequenced for a study of shared clonotypes between healthy human individuals. As for this clone: The target antigen is unknown.

Cells designated naive CD8 were CD45RO-negative and were positively selected for CCR7, with terminally differentiated effector memory CD45RA+ cells excluded. Those who donated, Caucasian adults without exception, all lived in Nashville, Tennessee. Between the trimmed V and J ends, which lost 3 bases and 3 bases, there was a span of 29 bases. The CDR3 consists of 21 residues. Germline loops: CDR1 LGHNA, CDR2 YSLEER. Original methodology: ImmunoSEQ yielded junction-only sequences lacking quality scores, so filtering differed. Sequenced by immunoSEQ multiplex PCR; TCRdb stores in-frame clones only, minus some. D and trimming come from the DNA, and the V and J calls and clone size come from that table. The data contain 1.5 million to 2.5 million clones, about 95% of them singletons. Overall study results and limits: The study generally estimated greater richness for naive than memory subsets.

This clonotype was sampled from a young man in good health. This rearrangement joins TRBV4-3 to TRBJ2-2, with D perhaps matching TRBD1 or TRBD2 (5 bases each). The sequenced sample consisted of naive CD8+ T cells sorted from blood. The CDR3 DNA reads as TGCGCCAGCAGCCACAACCTGTGGGGGTCGGCGGGTCGAGGGGACACCGGGGAGCTGTTTTTT. It translates to CASSHNLWGSAGRGDTGELFF.